This TCR beta chain derives from a study of early T cells in non-severe SARS-CoV-2 infection. Study conclusions and caveats: In VDJdb matching, anti-spike CD8 responses were favored while private and CD4 specificities went missing.

The TCR library protocol attached unique molecular identifiers to the individual cDNA molecules. TCRdb re-called the 5' RACE reads through MiXCR, storing one row per CDR3 protein. The sample comprises 50,000 or so distinct CDR3 sequences, about 5.6% of which are singletons, and about 4.4% rests with the top ten. This clonotype was seen ten or more times. Antigen: not known. The germline gives CDR1 SEHNR, CDR2 FQNEAQ (reference sequence). The ends were cut back, 7 bases at V and 0 bases at J, with 15 bases in the middle. This CDR3 has 15 residues. Source material: whole blood. The chain carries TRBV7-9 and TRBJ1-1; D gene unclear. This receptor was taken from an adult who was a healthcare worker with PCR-confirmed SARS-CoV-2 infection or an uninfected control (not recorded which). CDR3 in amino acids: CASTVTGKMNTEAFF. In DNA form, the CDR3 reads TGTGCCAGCACCGTAACTGGCAAAATGAACACTGAAGCTTTCTTT.